This T cell receptor (beta chain) was identified during a study of cytomegalovirus exposure and HLA in healthy donors. Germline CDR1 SGDLS, CDR2 YYNGEE. This CDR3 has 16 residues. Trimming removed 0 bases from V and 2 bases from J; junction bases left unmatched: 5. With 60 Vbeta and 13 Jbeta primers, the PCR was carried out. Using immunoSEQ multiplex PCR, the repertoire was profiled, and TCRdb retains in-frame clones only, with some absent. The sample carries under 85,000 clones, about 70% recorded once. The chain joins TRBV9 to TRBJ2-1; 7 bases match TRBD2. This receptor was taken from a woman aged 30 to 39 in good health and CMV-seropositive. The source material was PBMCs. The chain's CDR3 is CASSVVPSGTYNEQFF. CDR3 DNA: TGTGCCAGCAGCGTAGTACCTAGCGGTACCTACAATGAGCAGTTCTTC.